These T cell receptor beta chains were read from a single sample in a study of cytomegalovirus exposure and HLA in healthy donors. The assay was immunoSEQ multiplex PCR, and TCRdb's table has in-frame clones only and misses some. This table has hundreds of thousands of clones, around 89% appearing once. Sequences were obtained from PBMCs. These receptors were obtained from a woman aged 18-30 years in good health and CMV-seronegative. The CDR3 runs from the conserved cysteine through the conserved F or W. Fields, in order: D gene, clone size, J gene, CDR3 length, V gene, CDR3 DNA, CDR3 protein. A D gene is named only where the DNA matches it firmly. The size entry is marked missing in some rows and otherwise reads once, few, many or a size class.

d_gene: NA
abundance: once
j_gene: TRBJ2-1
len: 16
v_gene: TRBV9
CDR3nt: TGTGCCAGCAGCGTACGGGTCTCGGGCTCCTACAATGAGCAGTTCTTC
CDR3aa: CASSVRVSGSYNEQFF

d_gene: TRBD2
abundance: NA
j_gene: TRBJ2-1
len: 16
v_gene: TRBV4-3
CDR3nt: TGCGCCAGCAGCCAAGATCCCCTAGCGGGGGGGTTGGCGCAGTTCTTC
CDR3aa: CASSQDPLAGGLAQFF

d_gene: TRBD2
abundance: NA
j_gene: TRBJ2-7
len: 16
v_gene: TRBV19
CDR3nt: TGTGCCAGTAGTATAGCGGGGGGGTTCTCGGTAAGCGAGCAGTACTTC
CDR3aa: CASSIAGGFSVSEQYF

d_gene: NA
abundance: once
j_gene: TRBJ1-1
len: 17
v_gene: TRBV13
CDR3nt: TGTGCCAGCAGCTTAGTGAGGCAGGGAAGGAGGGACACTGAAGCTTTCTTT
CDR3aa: CASSLVRQGRRDTEAFF

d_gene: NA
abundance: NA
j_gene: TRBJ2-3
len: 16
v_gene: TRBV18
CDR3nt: TGTGCCAGCTCACCAGCGGCCGGCAGAAGCACAGATACGCAGTATTTT
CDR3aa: CASSPAAGRSTDTQYF

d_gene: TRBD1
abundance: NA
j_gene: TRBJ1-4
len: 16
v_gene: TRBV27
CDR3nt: TGTGCCAGCAGCCGGGACAGGCTTGCAACTAATGAAAAACTGTTTTTT
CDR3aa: CASSRDRLATNEKLFF

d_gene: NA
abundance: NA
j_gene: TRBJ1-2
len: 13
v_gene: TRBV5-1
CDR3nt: TGCGCCAGCAGCTTGGGACAGGTCTATGGCTACACCTTC
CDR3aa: CASSLGQVYGYTF

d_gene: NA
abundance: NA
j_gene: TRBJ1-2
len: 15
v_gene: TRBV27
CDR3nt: TGTGCCATCCTAACCAGGGGCCAGGGTAACTATGGCTACACCTTC
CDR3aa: CAILTRGQGNYGYTF

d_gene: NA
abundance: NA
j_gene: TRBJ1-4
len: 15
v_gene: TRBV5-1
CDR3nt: TGCGCCAGCAGCTTGGGACCGGGAGCTAATGAAAAACTGTTTTTT
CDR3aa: CASSLGPGANEKLFF

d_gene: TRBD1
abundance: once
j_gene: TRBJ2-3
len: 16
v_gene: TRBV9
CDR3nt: TGTGCCAGCAGCTCGCCGGGACAGGGGTGGACAGATACGCAGTATTTT
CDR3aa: CASSSPGQGWTDTQYF

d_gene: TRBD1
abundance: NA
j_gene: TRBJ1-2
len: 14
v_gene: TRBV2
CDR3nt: TGTGCCAGCAGGCCGGACAGGGTCCGGTATGGCTACACCTTC
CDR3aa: CASRPDRVRYGYTF

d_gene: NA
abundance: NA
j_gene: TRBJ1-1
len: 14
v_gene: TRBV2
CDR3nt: TGTGCCAGCAGTGAAACCCTGCGGAGGGCTGAAGCTTTCTTT
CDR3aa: CASSETLRRAEAFF

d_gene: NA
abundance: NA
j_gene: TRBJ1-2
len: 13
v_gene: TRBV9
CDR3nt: TGTGCCAGCAGCGTAGGGGGGGGGAACGGCTACACCTTC
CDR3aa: CASSVGGGNGYTF

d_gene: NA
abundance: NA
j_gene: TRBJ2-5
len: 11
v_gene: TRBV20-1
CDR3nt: TGCAGTGCTGATACTAAAGAGACCCAGTACTTC
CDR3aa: CSADTKETQYF

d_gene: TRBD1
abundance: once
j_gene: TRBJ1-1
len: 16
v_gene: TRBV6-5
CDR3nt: TGTGCCAGCAGTTACGGACAGGGACGGAGAGGCACTGAAGCTTTCTTT
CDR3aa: CASSYGQGRRGTEAFF

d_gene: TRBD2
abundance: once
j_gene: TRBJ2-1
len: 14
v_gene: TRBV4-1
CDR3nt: TGCGCCAGCAGCCGACTAGCGACATACAATGAGCAGTTCTTC
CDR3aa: CASSRLATYNEQFF

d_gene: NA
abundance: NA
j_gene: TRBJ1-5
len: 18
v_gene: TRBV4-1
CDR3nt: TGCGCCAGCAGCCAAGTCCCGGCGGCAGGGCAGAATCATCAGCCCCAGCATTTT
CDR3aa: CASSQVPAAGQNHQPQHF